Listed below are T cell receptor beta chains from one sample, sequenced in a study of T cells in Graves' hyperthyroidism and ophthalmopathy. MiXCR, applied by TCRdb to the multiplex PCR reads, yields one record per CDR3 protein. In the table there are 80,000 to 100,000 distinct CDR3 sequences, 35% to 50% of which are singletons. Sample: peripheral blood or thyroid tissue (not recorded which). The receptors come from a woman in her 30s with Graves' hyperthyroidism. The CDR3 runs from the conserved cysteine through the conserved F or W. The D gene is left open where the match is weak. Size tells how often a clone was seen (once, few, many) or the class of an expanded clone, and some rows leave it out.

v_call	j_call	clone_size	d_call	cdr3_nt	cdr3_aa
TRBV19	TRBJ1-1	many	NA	TGTGCCAGTAGTGGATCTTTGAACACTGAAGCTTTCTTT	CASSGSLNTEAFF
TRBV20-1	TRBJ2-3	many	NA	TGCAGTGCGGGACGCAACTCGGCGGATACGCAGTATTTT	CSAGRNSADTQYF
TRBV30	TRBJ1-4	NA	NA	TGTGCCTGGAGAGCCGCGGGTAGAGAAATAAGAAAACTGTTTTTT	CAWRAAGREIRKLFF
TRBV2	TRBJ2-5	NA	NA	TGTGCCAGCAGGTTCTCAGCAAAGGCCCAGTACTTC	CASRFSAKAQYF
TRBV18	TRBJ1-6	many	TRBD1	TGTGCCAGCTCCCTGAGACAGGGCGATTTGTCACCCCTCCACTTT	CASSLRQGDLSPLHF
TRBV5-1	TRBJ2-2	many	NA	TGCGCCAGCAGCTTCTACGCTCCCGGGGAGCTGTTTTTT	CASSFYAPGELFF
TRBV15	TRBJ1-2	NA	NA	TGTGCCACCAGCAGAGATGCCAGGGCCGAGAACTATGGCTACACCTTC	CATSRDARAENYGYTF
TRBV12-3/TRBV12-4	TRBJ2-2	NA	NA	NA	CASKTGSCFF
TRBV10-2	TRBJ1-5	NA	TRBD1	TGCGCCAGCAGTGAGGGACAGGGTGGCAATCAGCCCCAGCATTTT	CASSEGQGGNQPQHF
TRBV7-2	TRBJ1-6	NA	TRBD1	TGTGCCAGCAGCTTAGACAGGGGAACGCCCCTCCACTTT	CASSLDRGTPLHF
TRBV27	TRBJ1-1	few	TRBD1	TGTGCCAGCAGTTTAATAGGACAGGCGAACACTGAAGCTTTCTTT	CASSLIGQANTEAFF
TRBV7-9	TRBJ2-2	once	TRBD1	TGTGCCAGCAGACGACAGGGGGGCGGGGAGCTGTTTTTT	CASRRQGGGELFF
TRBV18	TRBJ2-3	NA	TRBD1	TGTGCCAGCTCACCGCCGGGACAGAGGACAGATACGCAGTATTTT	CASSPPGQRTDTQYF
TRBV7-9	TRBJ1-2	NA	TRBD1	TGTGCCAGCAGCCCCCCCCCCGGGACAGGGGGGCATTACTATGGCTACACCTTC	CASSPPPGTGGHYYGYTF
TRBV19	TRBJ2-3	many	TRBD2	TGTGCCAGTAGTAGAAAGCGGGAGACGGGAAATACGCAGTATTTT	CASSRKRETGNTQYF
TRBV7-2	TRBJ1-3	NA	NA	TGTGCCAGCAGCTTAGTTGGCACAATGGGCGGAAACACCAAATATTTT	CASSLVGTMGGNTKYF
TRBV12-3/TRBV12-4	TRBJ2-7	many	TRBD2	TGTGCCAGCAGTTTAAGAATGAAGGCGTCTAGCGGATCCTACGAGCAGTACTTC	CASSLRMKASSGSYEQYF
TRBV11-2	TRBJ2-5	NA	NA	TGTGCCAGCAGCTTAGCGGGCCTTGGGCAAGAGACCCAGTACTTC	CASSLAGLGQETQYF
TRBV9	TRBJ2-5	NA	TRBD1	TGTGCCAGCAGCTTCGCCGGGACAGGGTTCGGAGAGACCCAGTACTTC	CASSFAGTGFGETQYF
TRBV27	TRBJ1-2	many	NA	TGTGCCAGCAAAACCGCCGGGACAAACTATGGCTACACCTTC	CASKTAGTNYGYTF
TRBV6-1	TRBJ2-5	NA	TRBD1	TGTGCCAGCAACTTCGGACAGGGGGTTCCTCAAGAGACCCAGTACTTC	CASNFGQGVPQETQYF
TRBV29-1	TRBJ2-5	NA	TRBD2	TGCAGCGTTGACCCTAGCGGAAAAGAGACCCAGTACTTC	CSVDPSGKETQYF
TRBV5-1	TRBJ1-2	many	NA	TGCGCCAGCAGCTCGGTGCAGGGTTCCGGCTATGGCTACACCTTC	CASSSVQGSGYGYTF
TRBV15	TRBJ1-2	many	NA	TGTGCCACCAGCAGAGCGTCAGACTATGGCTACACCTTC	CATSRASDYGYTF
TRBV10-1	TRBJ1-5	NA	NA	TGCGCCAGCAGTGAGTCGAGTGTAAGGGAACCGCGTCAGCCCCAGCATTTT	CASSESSVREPRQPQHF
TRBV20-1	TRBJ2-5	NA	NA	TGCAGTGCTAGTAAACAGGTGGGAACGGAGACCCAGTACTTC	CSASKQVGTETQYF
TRBV7-8	TRBJ1-5	NA	NA	TGTGCCAGCAGTTTATCAGCCGATTCCTATAGCAATCAGCCCCAGCATTTT	CASSLSADSYSNQPQHF